This T cell receptor (beta chain) was obtained from a study of breast tumors, draining lymph nodes, adjacent tissues. Study-wide findings and caveats: Compared with basal-like, luminal-like tumors shared significantly more repertoire with nontumor tissue.

Each CDR3 protein is one row after TCRdb ran MiXCR on the multiplex PCR reads. The sample carries about 220,000 distinct CDR3 sequences, 30% to 35% recorded once. Looked up from germline, CDR1 is SGHKS and CDR2 is YYEKEE (reference sequence). This CDR3 region has 15 residues. Trimming removed 7 bases from V and 1 base from J, with 14 bases in between. Ten or more counts support this clonotype. No antigen is known for it. Breast cancer patients provided tissue from their axillary draining lymph nodes. This TCR came from a female donor with breast cancer. Some clones in this sample may be carry-over from other donors' samples. The V gene is TRBV5-5, the J gene TRBJ2-2; D may be TRBD1 (5 bases). Sequenced: axillary lymph node tissue. In DNA form, the CDR3 reads TGTGCCAGCCGGACATCCGACAGGAACACCGGGGAGCTGTTTTTT. Translated: CASRTSDRNTGELFF.